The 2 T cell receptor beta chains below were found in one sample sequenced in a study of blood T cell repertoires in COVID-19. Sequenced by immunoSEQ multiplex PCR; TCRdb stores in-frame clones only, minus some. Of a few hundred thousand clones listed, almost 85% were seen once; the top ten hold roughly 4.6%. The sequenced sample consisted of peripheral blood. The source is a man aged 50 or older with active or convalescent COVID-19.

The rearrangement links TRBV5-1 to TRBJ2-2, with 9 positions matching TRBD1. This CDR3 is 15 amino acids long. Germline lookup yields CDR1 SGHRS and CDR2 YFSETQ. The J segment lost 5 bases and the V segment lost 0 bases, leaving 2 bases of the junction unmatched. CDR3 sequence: CASSLVQGATGELFF. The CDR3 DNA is TGCGCCAGCAGCTTGGTACAGGGGGCGACCGGGGAGCTGTTTTTT.

CDR3 nucleotides: TGTGCCAGCAGCCTGGAGGGAGTCGCCGGGGAGCTGTTTTTT. Its translation is CASSLEGVAGELFF. This chain uses TRBV7-9 with TRBJ2-2, with D possibly TRBD2 on 6 matching bases. The CDR3 spans 14 residues. The V and J ends lost 5 bases and 6 bases respectively, with 13 bases between them. Per the germline V gene, CDR1 is SEHNR and CDR2 is FQNEAQ (reference sequence). The variable domain in full, with the rest retrieved from reference TRBV7-9 and TRBJ2-2, is DTGVSQNPRHKITKRGQNVTFRCDPISEHNRLYWYRQTLGQGPEFLTYFQNEAQLEKSRLLSDRFSAERPKGSFSTLEIQRTEQGDSAMYLCASSLEGVAGELFFGEGSRLTVL.